What follows are 5 T cell receptor beta chains derived from one specimen sequenced in a study of T cell responses to AZD1222 COVID-19 vaccine. Method: immunoSEQ multiplex PCR; TCRdb's copy keeps in-frame clones and lacks some. The sample includes about 150,000 clones, about 88% of them seen just once. The sample here was peripheral blood, taken after recovery from COVID-19. The source is an adult who had recovered from COVID-19.

In its sample, this clone was seen a few times. The chain uses TRBV21-1 and TRBJ2-7; the table calls TRBD1, which could not be checked here. TRBV21-1 is listed as a pseudogene. The CDR3 extends over 15 amino acids. The CDR3 region is CASSKEPHRGYEQYF. The CDR3 DNA is TGTGCCAGCAGCAAAGAGCCCCACAGGGGTTATGAGCAGTACTTC.

This chain joins TRBV4-3 and TRBJ1-5; D uncertain. The CDR3 loop spans 13 amino acids. The germline gives CDR1 LGHNA, CDR2 YSLEER. Trimming cost V 0 bases and J 6 bases, with 6 bases left between them. DNA of the CDR3: TGCGCCAGCAGCCAAGACAGAGTTCAGCCCCAGCATTTT. Translated: CASSQDRVQPQHF.

The chain couples TRBV7-9 to TRBJ2-5; 8 bases match TRBD1. Germline CDR1 SEHNR, CDR2 FQNEAQ (reference sequence). There are 15 residues in the CDR3. The ends lost 0 bases at V and 4 bases at J; junction bases unmatched: 4. In nucleotides, the CDR3 is TGTGCCAGCAGCTTAGCCAGGGGGCGTCCAGAGACCCAGTACTTC. It yields the protein CASSLARGRPETQYF.

J is TRBJ2-1 and V is TRBV5-4, with unresolved D. Germline CDR1 reads SGHNT; CDR2 reads YYREEE (reference sequence). The CDR3 is made up of 15 amino acids. V lost 1 base to trimming and J lost 4 bases, with 12 bases between them. The CDR3 nucleotides are TGTGCCAGCAGCTTGCTTCTTGTAGGGTACAATGAGCAGTTCTTC. This sequence encodes CASSLLLVGYNEQFF.

V is TRBV5-1 and J is TRBJ2-7; TRBD2 matches 10 bases. Germline CDR1 SGHRS, CDR2 YFSETQ. This CDR3 is built from 16 residues. V lost 4 bases to trimming and J lost 7 bases; unmatched junction nucleotides: 14. The CDR3 coding sequence is TGCGCCAGCAGCCGAGGAAGCGGGGGGGCCGCTGAAGAGCAGTACTTC. As protein: CASSRGSGGAAEEQYF.